The rows below give T cell receptor beta chains drawn from one sample of a study of control samples from healthy donors and cancer patients. The method was immunoSEQ multiplex PCR; TCRdb's version includes in-frame clones alone and lacks a portion of them. Of about 26,000 clones listed, approximately 78% were seen once; the top ten hold about 23%. Material: PBMCs. The origin of the receptors is a man aged 60 to 69 with colorectal cancer. The conserved cysteine and the conserved F or W are not part of the CDR3 here. Each record gives: V gene, J gene, CDR3 protein.

>TRBV2|TRBJ1-6
ASRGQGDSPLH
>TRBV18|TRBJ1-4
ASSRGRGEEEKLF
>TRBV5-1|TRBJ2-1
ASSLSQGVGEQF
>TRBV6-2/TRBV6-3|TRBJ1-1
ASSYNDLGQGNTEAF
>TRBV3-1/TRBV3-2|TRBJ2-7
ASQDRGGYEQY
>TRBV5-1|TRBJ2-5
ASSLGPERGGYQETQY
>TRBV6-6|TRBJ1-1
ASQGVFEAF
>TRBV3-1/TRBV3-2|TRBJ1-2
ASSLSLGGGGRNGYT
>TRBV5-4|TRBJ1-1
ASSATAVDTEAF
>TRBV3-1/TRBV3-2|TRBJ1-1
ASSHERVNTEAF
>TRBV14|TRBJ2-1
ASSRYNEQF
>TRBV9|TRBJ1-4
ASSASVGRDKKLF
>TRBV18|TRBJ2-3
ASSPSNRAPDTQY
>TRBV18|TRBJ1-2
ASSPPQGSGGYT
>TRBV10-3|TRBJ1-5
AISRDSASQPQH
>TRBV20-1|TRBJ2-2
SASPGANTGELF
>TRBV12-5|TRBJ1-5
ASGGTWGNQPQH
>TRBV4-1|TRBJ1-2
ASSQLGHGYT
>TRBV7-9|TRBJ1-2
ASSLAGGPNYGYT
>TRBV5-1|TRBJ1-2
ASSLNENMDGYT
>TRBV27|TRBJ2-3
ASSLFQSTDTQY
>TRBV7-9|TRBJ2-7
ASSARTATYEQY
>TRBV2|TRBJ2-1
ASGDSRSLNEQF